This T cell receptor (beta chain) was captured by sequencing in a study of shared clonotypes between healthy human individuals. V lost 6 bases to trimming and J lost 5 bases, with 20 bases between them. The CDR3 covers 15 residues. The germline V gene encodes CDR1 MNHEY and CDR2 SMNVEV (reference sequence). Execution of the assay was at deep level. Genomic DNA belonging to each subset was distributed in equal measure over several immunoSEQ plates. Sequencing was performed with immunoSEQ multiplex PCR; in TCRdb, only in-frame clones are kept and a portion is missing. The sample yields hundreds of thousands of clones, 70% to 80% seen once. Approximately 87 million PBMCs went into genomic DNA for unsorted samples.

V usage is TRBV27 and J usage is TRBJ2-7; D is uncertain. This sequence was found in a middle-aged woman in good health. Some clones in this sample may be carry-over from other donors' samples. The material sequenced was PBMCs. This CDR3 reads CASRKSGIWPNEQYF. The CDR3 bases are TGTGCCAGCAGAAAGAGTGGGATATGGCCCAACGAGCAGTACTTC.